Each of the 29 T cell receptor beta chains below was sequenced from the same sample in a study of T-cell memory formation after mild COVID-19. TCRdb recomputed calls from the 5' RACE reads with MiXCR, one row per CDR3 protein. The sample includes 110,000 to 150,000 distinct CDR3 sequences, approximately 25% seen only once; the top ten take approximately 25%. Sequencing was performed on PBMCs or a T cell subset sorted from them (not recorded which). These receptors were taken from an adult woman who had mild COVID-19 (a few samples of this study predate the infection). Cell type and time point are not known.

The CDR3 loop is CASSQVEANTEAFF. In DNA, the CDR3 is TGCGCCAGCAGCCAAGTGGAGGCGAACACTGAAGCTTTCTTT. This rearrangement joins TRBV4-1 to TRBJ1-1; D is unresolved. Between the trimmed V and J ends, which lost 1 base and 1 base, there was a span of 7 bases. The CDR3 is 14 residues long. CDR1 MGHRA and CDR2 YSYEKL come from the germline V gene.

The rearrangement uses TRBV6-5 and TRBJ1-1, with TRBD1 as a possible D gene (6 bases). The CDR3 runs to 12 residues. Germline CDR1 MNHEY, CDR2 SVGAGI. V lost 6 bases and J 6 bases, leaving 11 bases between the germline ends. DNA of the CDR3: TGTGCCAGCAGCCAGGGGCAGGCTGAAGCTTTCTTT. Translating it yields CASSQGQAEAFF.

The chain combines TRBV9 with TRBJ2-1; 7 bases match TRBD2. This CDR3 spans 15 amino acids. With V trimmed by 0 bases and J by 4 bases, 4 bases remained unmatched. CDR1 is SGDLS and CDR2 is YYNGEE in the germline V gene. This CDR3 reads CASSVVGGRYNEQFF. In nucleotides, the CDR3 is TGTGCCAGCAGCGTAGTCGGGGGGAGGTACAATGAGCAGTTCTTC.

This clonotype was seen a few times. The chain recombines TRBV9 with TRBJ2-1; a possible D gene is TRBD2 (5 bases). CDR3 size: 12 residues. Germline assignment: CDR1 SGDLS and CDR2 YYNGEE. V gave up 0 bases and J gave up 10 bases, with 8 bases separating them. Here the CDR3 DNA reads TGTGCCAGCAGCGTAGTGGGAGAAGAGCAGTTCTTC. It is translated as CASSVVGEEQFF. Based on the CDR3 plus reference TRBV9 and TRBJ2-1, the full variable domain is DSGVTQTPKHLITATGQRVTLRCSPRSGDLSVYWYQQSLDQGLQFLIQYYNGEERAKGNILERFSAQQFPDLHSELNLSSLELGDSALYFCASSVVGEEQFFGPGTRLTVL.

This CDR3 is CSQEQGRGDTQYF. The CDR3 DNA follows: TGCAGCCAAGAACAGGGGCGAGGAGATACGCAGTATTTT. The genes are TRBV29-1 and TRBJ2-3; 7 nucleotides match TRBD1. CDR3 length: 13 amino acids. V shed 8 bases and J 5 bases; nucleotides not matched to a gene: 10. CDR1 and CDR2 from the germline V gene are SQVTM and ANQGSEA.

The chain uses TRBV14 and TRBJ1-2; the D gene is possibly TRBD1 (5 bases). V was shortened by 7 bases and J by 4 bases, with 13 bases between the two germline ends. The CDR3 is made up of 13 amino acids. The germline V gene has CDR1 SGHDN and CDR2 FVKESK. The CDR3 region is CASNPRGGYGYTF. Here the CDR3 DNA reads TGTGCCAGCAACCCTCGCGGGGGCTATGGCTACACCTTC.

This clonotype has more than one count but fewer than ten. The chain uses TRBV4-2 and TRBJ1-2, with a possible D match to TRBD1 (5 bases). The V end lost 8 bases, the J end lost 3 bases, and 28 bases lay between the germline ends. This CDR3 has 18 residues. Germline-derived CDR1 and CDR2 are LGHNA and YNFKEQ. The CDR3 spells CASGPQQVAGPVHYGYTF. CDR3 nucleotide sequence: TGTGCCAGCGGCCCACAACAAGTCGCGGGACCGGTGCACTATGGCTACACCTTC.

The chain recombines TRBV4-1 with TRBJ2-7; unclear D gene. The CDR3 extends over 16 amino acids. With 0 bases removed from V and 4 bases from J, the gap between germline ends came to 16 bases. The germline V gene encodes CDR1 MGHRA and CDR2 YSYEKL. The CDR3: CASSQDFDRFVYEQYF. The CDR3 DNA reads TGCGCCAGCAGCCAAGATTTTGATCGTTTCGTGTACGAGCAGTACTTC.

This clonotype was observed a few times. The CDR3 DNA reads TGCGCCAGCAGCCAAGGATCGGGGGGGGACCAGCATTTT. The encoded protein is CASSQGSGGDQHF. The rearrangement links TRBV4-1 to TRBJ1-5, with D maybe TRBD1 (5 bases). CDR1 MGHRA and CDR2 YSYEKL come from the germline V gene. The ends were cut back, 1 base at V and 12 bases at J, with 13 bases in the middle. CDR3 length equals 13 residues.

This sequence joins TRBV12-3 or TRBV12-4 and TRBJ2-7; D is possibly TRBD2 (6 bases). The CDR3 spans 15 residues. The ends were cut back, 4 bases at V and 0 bases at J, with 13 bases in the middle. CDR3 protein: CASSWGLDSSYEQYF. CDR3 nucleotide sequence: TGTGCCAGCAGTTGGGGACTCGATAGCTCCTACGAGCAGTACTTC.

The rearrangement uses TRBV5-6 and TRBJ2-3, with TRBD2 matching 15 bases. This CDR3 has 18 amino acids. Germline CDR1 reads SGHDT; CDR2 reads YYEEEE. V gave up 3 bases and J gave up 5 bases; unmatched junction bases: 10. CDR3 sequence: CASSSHGLAGGPLDTQYF. The CDR3 region has the DNA TGTGCCAGCAGCTCGCACGGACTAGCGGGGGGGCCATTAGATACGCAGTATTTT.

J is TRBJ1-1 and V is TRBV7-6; possible D gene TRBD1, 5 bases. V was shortened by 0 bases and J by 1 base, with 6 bases between the two germline ends. The germline V gene has CDR1 SGHVS and CDR2 FNYEAQ. The CDR3 extends over 14 amino acids. The DNA of the CDR3 is TGTGCCAGCAGCTTAGCAACAGGGAACACTGAAGCTTTCTTT. Translating gives CASSLATGNTEAFF.

The chain joins TRBV9 to TRBJ2-6, with 11 nucleotides matching TRBD2. V dropped 2 bases and J dropped 5; count of bases not matched to a gene: 6. This CDR3 comprises 17 residues. Looked up from germline, CDR1 is SGDLS and CDR2 is YYNGEE. The CDR3 reads CASSVPTSGERANVLTF. DNA for the CDR3: TGTGCCAGCAGCGTCCCGACTAGCGGGGAAAGGGCCAACGTCCTGACTTTC.

This clonotype showed up just once. J is TRBJ2-5 and V is TRBV7-2; 7 positions agree with TRBD2. There are 13 residues in the CDR3. Losses at the gene ends were 4 bases for V and 5 bases for J; bases not matched to a gene: 4. Germline V gene data show CDR1 as SGHTA and CDR2 as FQGNSA. CDR3 amino acids: CASSYGGFETQYF. Here the CDR3 DNA reads TGTGCCAGCAGCTACGGGGGGTTTGAGACCCAGTACTTC.

The chain carries TRBV9 and TRBJ2-3; 12 positions agree with TRBD2. Per the germline V gene, CDR1 is SGDLS and CDR2 is YYNGEE. The junction had 5 bases not matched to a gene; V was cut back by 4 bases and J by 5 bases. CDR3 length equals 15 residues. CDR3 DNA sequence: TGTGCCAGCAGCTCTAGCGGGGGGGCCGGAGATACGCAGTATTTT. Protein: CASSSSGGAGDTQYF.

The genes are TRBV27 and TRBJ2-3; D uncertain. There are 13 residues in the CDR3. V lost 2 bases, J lost 6 bases, and 9 bases lay in between. Germline assignment: CDR1 MNHEY and CDR2 SMNVEV (reference sequence). This chain's CDR3 is CASSLMGMDTQYF. The CDR3 DNA is TGTGCCAGCAGTTTAATGGGGATGGATACGCAGTATTTT.

The V and J genes are TRBV9 and TRBJ1-1; TRBD1 is a possible D gene (6 bases). Trimming stripped 2 bases from V and 4 bases from J, with 12 bases between. Germline CDR1 is SGDLS and CDR2 is YYNGEE. The CDR3 sequence is 14 residues long. The CDR3 DNA is TGTGCCAGCAGCGTTGGGGGCGCGGCCACTGAAGCTTTCTTT. It is translated as CASSVGGAATEAFF. The variable domain in full, with the rest retrieved from reference TRBV9 and TRBJ1-1, is DSGVTQTPKHLITATGQRVTLRCSPRSGDLSVYWYQQSLDQGLQFLIQYYNGEERAKGNILERFSAQQFPDLHSELNLSSLELGDSALYFCASSVGGAATEAFFGQGTRLTVV.

This clonotype has more than one count but fewer than ten. This rearrangement joins TRBV3-1 to TRBJ2-1; weak D call: TRBD1 (7 bases). Trimming took 1 base from V and 4 from J, leaving 14 bases between them. Per the germline V gene, CDR1 is LGHDT and CDR2 is YNNKEL (reference sequence). This CDR3 has 16 residues. The CDR3 DNA is TGTGCCAGCAGCCAAGTCGGAGGGGGCCCTTACAATGAGCAGTTCTTC. Translated, it gives CASSQVGGGPYNEQFF.

This clonotype was found a few times. This chain joins TRBV10-3 and TRBJ2-5, with 7 bases that match TRBD1. The CDR3 extends over 16 amino acids. The V segment lost 6 bases and the J segment 5 bases; nucleotides outside the gene matches: 15. CDR1 is ENHRY and CDR2 is SYGVKD in the germline V gene. The CDR3, as DNA: TGTGCCATCAGCCTCCTGACAGGGTTCGAACCCGAGACCCAGTACTTC. This encodes CAISLLTGFEPETQYF.

The chain uses TRBV4-1 and TRBJ1-1, with D perhaps TRBD1 (5 bases). Germline assignment: CDR1 MGHRA and CDR2 YSYEKL. The length of the CDR3 is 16 residues. The V and J ends lost 0 bases and 4 bases respectively, with 15 bases between them. In DNA form, the CDR3 reads TGCGCCAGCAGCCAAGATGTGGCCGGCGGGACCACTGAAGCTTTCTTT. As protein: CASSQDVAGGTTEAFF.

For this clonotype: One end of the junction is discordant with germline, which a read error may explain. The rearrangement links TRBV11-2 to TRBJ2-7; perhaps TRBD2 as D (5 bases). The CDR3 consists of 11 residues. CDR1 and CDR2 (germline): SGHAT, FQNNGV. The CDR3 DNA follows: TGTGCCAGCAGCTCACTAGAATTTCCTAACTTC. Amino acids: CASSSLEFPNF.

This clonotype appeared many times. This chain joins TRBV7-7 and TRBJ2-5; 7 bases are shared with TRBD2. Germline lookup yields CDR1 SSHAT and CDR2 FNYEAQ (reference sequence). The CDR3 loop spans 16 amino acids. With 1 base clipped from V and 4 bases from J, the junction kept 9 bases outside the gene matches. The CDR3 DNA sequence: TGTGCCAGCAGCTTAGGCCTAGCGGAAACCCCAGAGACCCAGTACTTC. It yields the protein CASSLGLAETPETQYF.

The V call is TRBV7-8, the J call TRBJ2-7, with D possibly TRBD1 on 5 matching bases. Germline-derived CDR1 and CDR2 are SGHVS and FQNEAQ. The CDR3 is 13 residues long. With 8 bases removed from V and 0 bases from J, the gap between germline ends came to 11 bases. The CDR3 reads CASAAGASYEQYF. DNA of the CDR3: TGTGCCAGCGCTGCTGGGGCCTCCTACGAGCAGTACTTC.

This clonotype was observed a few times. The V and J genes are TRBV6-4 and TRBJ2-1; 9 bases are a match to TRBD2. Germline CDR1 MRHNA, CDR2 SNTAGT. The trim removed 0 bases at V and 9 bases at J, leaving 6 bases unmatched. This CDR3 spans 15 amino acids. The CDR3 sequence is CASSDSPGGRVEQFF. Written as DNA, the CDR3 is TGTGCCAGCAGTGACTCTCCCGGCGGGAGGGTTGAGCAGTTCTTC.

J is TRBJ2-7 and V is TRBV7-6; no firm D call. Trimming took 4 bases from V and 5 from J, leaving 12 bases between them. The CDR3 spans 13 residues. Germline CDR1 reads SGHVS; CDR2 reads FNYEAQ. In DNA, the CDR3 is TGTGCCAGCAGCTCAGAGAGAGGCGACGAGCAGTACTTC. It yields the protein CASSSERGDEQYF.

The rearrangement uses TRBV7-9 and TRBJ1-4; no firm D call. V was shortened by 3 bases and J by 8 bases, with 4 bases between the two germline ends. From germline, CDR1 is SEHNR and CDR2 FQNEAQ (reference sequence). There are 11 residues in the CDR3. This CDR3 reads CASSFNEKLFF. CDR3 sequence (DNA): TGTGCCAGCAGCTTTAACGAAAAACTGTTTTTT.

CDR3: CASSLYFTDPSYEQYF. CDR3 DNA sequence: TGTGCCAGCAGTTTGTACTTCACGGATCCGAGCTACGAGCAGTACTTC. The genes are TRBV11-2 and TRBJ2-7; D is unclear. Trimming pared 6 bases from V and 3 bases from J, leaving 21 bases between. The CDR3 contains 16 residues. In germline, CDR1 is SGHAT, CDR2 FQNNGV.

The V call is TRBV24-1, the J call TRBJ2-1, with D hard to call. The CDR3 spans 11 residues. Looked up from germline, CDR1 is KGHDR and CDR2 is SFDVKD. The V and J ends lost 4 bases and 8 bases respectively, with 5 bases between them. The CDR3 loop is CATSEVDEQFF. CDR3 sequence (DNA): TGTGCCACCAGTGAGGTGGATGAGCAGTTCTTC.

The chain recombines TRBV9 with TRBJ2-1; D is possibly TRBD1 (6 bases). The CDR3 covers 17 residues. V lost 3 bases to trimming and J lost 4 bases, with 20 bases between them. Looked up from germline, CDR1 is SGDLS and CDR2 is YYNGEE. In DNA, the CDR3 is TGTGCCAGCAGCGCCAGAGACTCGGGACAAACTTACAATGAGCAGTTCTTC. It translates to CASSARDSGQTYNEQFF.